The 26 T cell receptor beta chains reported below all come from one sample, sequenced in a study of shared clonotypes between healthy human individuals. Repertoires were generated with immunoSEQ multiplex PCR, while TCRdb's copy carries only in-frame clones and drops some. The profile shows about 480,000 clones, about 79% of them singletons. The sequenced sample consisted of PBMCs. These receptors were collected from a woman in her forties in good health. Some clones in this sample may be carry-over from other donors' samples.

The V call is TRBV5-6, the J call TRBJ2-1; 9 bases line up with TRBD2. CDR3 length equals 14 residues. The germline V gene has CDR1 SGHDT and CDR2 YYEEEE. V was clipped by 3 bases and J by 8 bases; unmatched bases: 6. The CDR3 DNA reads TGTGCCAGCAGCTCGGGACTAGCCTTGGATGAGCAGTTCTTC. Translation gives CASSSGLALDEQFF.

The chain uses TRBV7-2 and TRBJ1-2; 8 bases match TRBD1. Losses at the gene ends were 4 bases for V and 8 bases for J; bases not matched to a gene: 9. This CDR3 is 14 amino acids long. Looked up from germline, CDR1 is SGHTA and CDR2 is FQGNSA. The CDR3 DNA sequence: TGTGCCAGCAGCTCACCGGACAGGGCAGGAGGCTACACCTTC. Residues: CASSSPDRAGGYTF.

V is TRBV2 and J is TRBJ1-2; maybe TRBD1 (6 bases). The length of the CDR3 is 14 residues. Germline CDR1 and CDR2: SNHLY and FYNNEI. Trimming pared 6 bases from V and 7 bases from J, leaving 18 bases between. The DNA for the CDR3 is TGTGCCAGCAGCGGCAGGGGAGGGTCTGGTGGCTACACCTTC. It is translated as CASSGRGGSGGYTF.

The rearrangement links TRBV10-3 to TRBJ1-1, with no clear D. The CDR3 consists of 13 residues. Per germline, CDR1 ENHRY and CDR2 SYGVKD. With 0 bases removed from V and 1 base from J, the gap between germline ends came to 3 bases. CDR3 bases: TGTGCCATCAGTGAGTCGGCGAACACTGAAGCTTTCTTT. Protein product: CAISESANTEAFF.

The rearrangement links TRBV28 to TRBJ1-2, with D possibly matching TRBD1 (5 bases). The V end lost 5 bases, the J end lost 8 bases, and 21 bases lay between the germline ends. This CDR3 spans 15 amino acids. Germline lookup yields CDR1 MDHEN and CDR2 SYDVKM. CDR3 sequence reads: CASSPPGGRAGGYTF. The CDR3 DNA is TGTGCCAGCAGTCCCCCCGGGGGTAGGGCGGGCGGCTACACCTTC.

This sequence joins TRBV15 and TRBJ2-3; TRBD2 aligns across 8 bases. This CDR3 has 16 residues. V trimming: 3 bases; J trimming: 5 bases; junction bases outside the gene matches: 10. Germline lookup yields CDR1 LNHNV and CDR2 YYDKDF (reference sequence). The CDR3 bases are TGTGCCACCAGCAGCTTTCAGCGGGAGCTCAGAGATACGCAGTATTTT. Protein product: CATSSFQRELRDTQYF. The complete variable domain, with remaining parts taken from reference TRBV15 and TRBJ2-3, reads DAMVIQNPRYQVTQFGKPVTLSCSQTLNHNVMYWYQQKSSQAPKLLFHYYDKDFNNEADTPDNFQSRRPNTSFCFLDIRSPGLGDTAMYLCATSSFQRELRDTQYFGPGTRLTVL.

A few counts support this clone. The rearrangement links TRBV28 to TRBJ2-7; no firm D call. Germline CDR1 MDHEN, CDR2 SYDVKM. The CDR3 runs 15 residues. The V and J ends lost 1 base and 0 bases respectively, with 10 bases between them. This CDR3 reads CASSLYRGDSYEQYF. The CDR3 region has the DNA TGTGCCAGCAGTTTATATCGTGGCGACTCCTACGAGCAGTACTTC. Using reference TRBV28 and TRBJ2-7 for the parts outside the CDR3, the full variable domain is DVKVTQSSRYLVKRTGEKVFLECVQDMDHENMFWYRQDPGLGLRLIYFSYDVKMKEKGDIPEGYSVSREKKERFSLILESASTNQTSMYLCASSLYRGDSYEQYFGPGTRLTVT.

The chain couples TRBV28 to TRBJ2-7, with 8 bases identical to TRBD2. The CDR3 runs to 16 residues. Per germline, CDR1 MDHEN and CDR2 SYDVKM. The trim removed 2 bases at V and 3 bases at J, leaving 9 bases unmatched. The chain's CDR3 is CASSLLIAGNLYEQYF. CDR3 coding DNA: TGTGCCAGCAGTTTACTGATAGCGGGAAATCTCTACGAGCAGTACTTC.

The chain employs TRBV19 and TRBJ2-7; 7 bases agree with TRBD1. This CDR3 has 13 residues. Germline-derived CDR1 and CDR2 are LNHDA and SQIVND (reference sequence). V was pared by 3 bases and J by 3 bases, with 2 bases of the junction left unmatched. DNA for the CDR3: TGTGCCAGTAGTATGGGGGACAGCTACGAGCAGTACTTC. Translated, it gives CASSMGDSYEQYF.

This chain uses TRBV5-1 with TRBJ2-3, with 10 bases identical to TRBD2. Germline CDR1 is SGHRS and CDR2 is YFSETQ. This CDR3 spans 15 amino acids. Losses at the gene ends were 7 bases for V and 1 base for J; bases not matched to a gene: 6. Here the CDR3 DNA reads TGCGCCAGCTGCTCCGGGACTAGCGGCACAGATACGCAGTATTTT. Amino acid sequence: CASCSGTSGTDTQYF.

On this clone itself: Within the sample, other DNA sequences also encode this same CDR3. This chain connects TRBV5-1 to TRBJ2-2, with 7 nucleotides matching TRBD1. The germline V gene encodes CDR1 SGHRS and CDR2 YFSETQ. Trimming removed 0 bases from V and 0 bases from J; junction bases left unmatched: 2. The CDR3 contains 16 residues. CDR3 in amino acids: CASSLVGTANTGELFF. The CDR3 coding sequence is TGCGCCAGCAGCTTGGTAGGGACAGCGAACACCGGGGAGCTGTTTTTT.

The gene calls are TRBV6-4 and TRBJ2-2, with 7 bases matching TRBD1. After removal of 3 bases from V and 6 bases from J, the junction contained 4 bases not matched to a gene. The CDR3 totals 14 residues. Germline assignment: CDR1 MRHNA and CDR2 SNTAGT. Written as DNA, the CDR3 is TGTGCCAGCAGTGAGCACGGGACAGCCGGGGAGCTGTTTTTT. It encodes CASSEHGTAGELFF.

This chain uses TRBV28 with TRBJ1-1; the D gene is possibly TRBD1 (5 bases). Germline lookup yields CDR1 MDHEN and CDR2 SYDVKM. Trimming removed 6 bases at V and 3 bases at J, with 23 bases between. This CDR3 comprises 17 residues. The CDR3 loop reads CASRISYRLRGHTEAFF. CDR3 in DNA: TGTGCCAGCAGGATCAGTTACAGGCTGAGAGGGCACACTGAAGCTTTCTTT. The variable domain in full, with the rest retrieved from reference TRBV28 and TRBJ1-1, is DVKVTQSSRYLVKRTGEKVFLECVQDMDHENMFWYRQDPGLGLRLIYFSYDVKMKEKGDIPEGYSVSREKKERFSLILESASTNQTSMYLCASRISYRLRGHTEAFFGQGTRLTVV.

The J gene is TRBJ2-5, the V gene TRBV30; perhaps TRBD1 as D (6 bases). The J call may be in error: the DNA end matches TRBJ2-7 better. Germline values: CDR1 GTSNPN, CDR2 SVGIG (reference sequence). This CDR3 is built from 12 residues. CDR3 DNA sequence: TGTGCCTGGAGTGTACACAGGGACGAGCAGTACTTC. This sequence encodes CAWSVHRDEQYF.

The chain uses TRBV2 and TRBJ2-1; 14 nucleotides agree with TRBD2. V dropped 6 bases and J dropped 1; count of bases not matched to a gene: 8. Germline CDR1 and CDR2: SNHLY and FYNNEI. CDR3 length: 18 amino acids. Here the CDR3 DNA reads TGTGCCAGCAGAGGGACTAGCGGGAGTCGGGGTTCCTACAATGAGCAGTTCTTC. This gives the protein CASRGTSGSRGSYNEQFF.

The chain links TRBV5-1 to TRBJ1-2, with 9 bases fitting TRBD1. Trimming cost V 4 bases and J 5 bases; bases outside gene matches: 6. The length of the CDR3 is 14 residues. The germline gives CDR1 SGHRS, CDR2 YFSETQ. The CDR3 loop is CASSMDRGLYGYTF. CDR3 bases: TGCGCCAGCAGCATGGACAGGGGCTTGTATGGCTACACCTTC.

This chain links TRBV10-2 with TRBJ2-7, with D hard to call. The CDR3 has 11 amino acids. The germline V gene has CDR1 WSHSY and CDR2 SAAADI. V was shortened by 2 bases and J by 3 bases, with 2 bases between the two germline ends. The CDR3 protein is CASSEGYEQYF. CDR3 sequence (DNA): TGCGCCAGCAGTGAGGGCTACGAGCAGTACTTC.

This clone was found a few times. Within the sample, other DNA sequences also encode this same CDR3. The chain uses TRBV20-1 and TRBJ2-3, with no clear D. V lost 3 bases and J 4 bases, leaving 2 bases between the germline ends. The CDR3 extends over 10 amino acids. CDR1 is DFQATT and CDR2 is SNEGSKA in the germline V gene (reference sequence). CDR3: CSASPDTQYF. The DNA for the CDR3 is TGCAGTGCTAGCCCAGATACGCAGTATTTT.

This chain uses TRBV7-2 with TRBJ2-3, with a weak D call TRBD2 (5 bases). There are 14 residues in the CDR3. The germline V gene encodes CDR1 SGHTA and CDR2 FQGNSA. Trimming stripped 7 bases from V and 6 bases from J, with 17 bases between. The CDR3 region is CASIPPPLADTQYF. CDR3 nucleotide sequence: TGTGCCAGCATTCCTCCCCCCTTAGCGGATACGCAGTATTTT.

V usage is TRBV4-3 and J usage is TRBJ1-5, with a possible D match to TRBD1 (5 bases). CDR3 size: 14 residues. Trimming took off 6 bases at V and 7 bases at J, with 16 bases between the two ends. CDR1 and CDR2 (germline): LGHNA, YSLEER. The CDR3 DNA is TGCGCCAGCAGTCTCACCGACGGGGGGCAGCCCCAGCATTTT. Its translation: CASSLTDGGQPQHF.

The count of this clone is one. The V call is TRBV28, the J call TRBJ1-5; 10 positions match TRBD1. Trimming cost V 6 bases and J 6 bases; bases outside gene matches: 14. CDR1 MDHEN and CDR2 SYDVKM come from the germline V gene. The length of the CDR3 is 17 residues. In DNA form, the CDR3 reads TGTGCCAGCAGGGAGACAGGGGGCGTCTTATTGGGTCAGCCCCAGCATTTT. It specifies CASRETGGVLLGQPQHF.

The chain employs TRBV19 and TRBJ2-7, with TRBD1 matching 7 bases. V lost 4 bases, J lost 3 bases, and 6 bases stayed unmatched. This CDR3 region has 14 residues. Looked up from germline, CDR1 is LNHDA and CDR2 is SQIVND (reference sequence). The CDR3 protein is CASSRSGTDYEQYF. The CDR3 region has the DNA TGTGCCAGTAGTAGGTCCGGGACAGACTACGAGCAGTACTTC. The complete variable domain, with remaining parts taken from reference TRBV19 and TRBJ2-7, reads DGGITQSPKYLFRKEGQNVTLSCEQNLNHDAMYWYRQDPGQGLRLIYYSQIVNDFQKGDIAEGYSVSREKKESFPLTVTSAQKNPTAFYLCASSRSGTDYEQYFGPGTRLTVT.

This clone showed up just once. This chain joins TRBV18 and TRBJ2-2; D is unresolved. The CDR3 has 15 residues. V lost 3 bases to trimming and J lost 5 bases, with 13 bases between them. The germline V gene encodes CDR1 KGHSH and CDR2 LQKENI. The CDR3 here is CASSPRPMGTGELFF. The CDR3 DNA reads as TGTGCCAGCTCACCTAGGCCCATGGGGACCGGGGAGCTGTTTTTT.

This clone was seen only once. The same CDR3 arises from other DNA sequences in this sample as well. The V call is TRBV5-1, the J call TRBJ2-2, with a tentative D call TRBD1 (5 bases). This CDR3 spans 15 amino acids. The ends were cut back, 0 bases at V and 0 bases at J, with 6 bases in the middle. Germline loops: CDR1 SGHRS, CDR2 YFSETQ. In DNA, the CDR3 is TGCGCCAGCAGCTTGGGGACAACGAACACCGGGGAGCTGTTTTTT. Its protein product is CASSLGTTNTGELFF.

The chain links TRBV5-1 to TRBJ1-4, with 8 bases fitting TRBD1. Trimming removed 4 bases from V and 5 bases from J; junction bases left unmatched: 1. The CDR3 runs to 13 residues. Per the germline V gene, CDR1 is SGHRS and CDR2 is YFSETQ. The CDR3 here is CASSRDRNEKLFF. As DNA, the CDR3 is TGCGCCAGCAGCCGGGACAGGAATGAAAAACTGTTTTTT.

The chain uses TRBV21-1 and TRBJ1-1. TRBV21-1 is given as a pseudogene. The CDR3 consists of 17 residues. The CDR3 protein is CASSKGFSQELNTEAFF. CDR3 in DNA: TGTGCCAGCAGCAAAGGTTTCTCCCAGGAGTTGAACACTGAAGCTTTCTTT.